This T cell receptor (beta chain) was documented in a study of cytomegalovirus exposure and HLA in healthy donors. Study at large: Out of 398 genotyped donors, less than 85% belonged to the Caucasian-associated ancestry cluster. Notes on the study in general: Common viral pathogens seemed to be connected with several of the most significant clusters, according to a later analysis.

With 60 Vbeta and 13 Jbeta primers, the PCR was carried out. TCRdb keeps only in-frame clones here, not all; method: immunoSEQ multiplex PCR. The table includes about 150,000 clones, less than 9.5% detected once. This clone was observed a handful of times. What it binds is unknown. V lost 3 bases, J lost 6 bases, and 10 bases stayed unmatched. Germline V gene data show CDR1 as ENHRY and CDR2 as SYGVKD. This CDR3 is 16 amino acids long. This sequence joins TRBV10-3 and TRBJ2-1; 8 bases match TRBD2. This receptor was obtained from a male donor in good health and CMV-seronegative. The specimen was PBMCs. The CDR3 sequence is CAISDSRTAGVNEQFF. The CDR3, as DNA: TGTGCCATCAGTGATAGTAGGACAGCGGGAGTCAATGAGCAGTTCTTC.